This TCR beta chain was captured in a study of T cell repertoires in aging, cancer and after chemotherapy. As for the study in general: Clear clonal overlap appeared across healthy donor samples taken over several months to years.

Rearranged V-D-J TRB sequences were amplified with a mixed TRB-A/B primer pool. TCRdb reanalysed the multiplex PCR reads using MiXCR and keeps one entry per CDR3 protein. The table has some 9,300 distinct CDR3 sequences, less than 45% seen once. The template was genomic DNA from peripheral blood, not RNA. From germline, CDR1 is DFQATT and CDR2 SNEGSKA (reference sequence). The CDR3 has 16 amino acids. J gave up 1 base and V 1 base, and 6 bases lay outside the gene matches. The sequenced sample was blood. The chain employs TRBV20-1 and TRBJ1-2, with 10 bases that match TRBD1. The clonotype was recovered from a human donor in good health. CDR3 loop: CSARASGTGVNYGYTF. CDR3 sequence (DNA): TGCAGTGCTAGAGCGTCCGGGACAGGGGTTAACTATGGCTACACCTTC.